What follows describes a single T cell receptor beta chain. These data belong to a study of blood T cell repertoires in COVID-19. The CDR3 has 14 residues. Germline-derived CDR1 and CDR2 are SEHNR and FQNEAQ (reference sequence). V trimming: 5 bases; J trimming: 2 bases; junction bases outside the gene matches: 5. TCRdb's copy holds only in-frame clones and misses some; the assay was immunoSEQ multiplex PCR. Of roughly 400,000 clones in the sample, around nine tenths are singletons; the top ten hold roughly 10%. The chain combines TRBV7-9 with TRBJ2-7; 8 positions match TRBD1. Sequenced sample: PBMCs or T cells enriched from blood (not recorded which). The clonotype comes from a woman aged 50 to 60 who had recovered from COVID-19. The CDR3: CASSHGQGTYEQYF. CDR3 nucleotides: TGTGCCAGCAGCCACGGACAGGGCACCTACGAGCAGTACTTC.